The 10 T cell receptor beta chains given below trace back to one sample, sequenced in a study of CD8+CD57+ T cells in acquired aplastic anemia. Genomic DNA constituted the template upon which TCR beta VDJ and CDR3 profiling was performed. TCRdb itself ran the reads through MiXCR, one entry per CDR3 protein. The sample contains 350,000 to 450,000 distinct CDR3 sequences, roughly 68% of which appear only once. The sequencing input was sorted CD4+, CD8+, or CD8+CD57+ T cells (not recorded which) from PBMCs. The receptor set was obtained from a human donor in good health, serving as a control.

The J gene is TRBJ2-4, the V gene TRBV10-3; 12 bases fit TRBD1. CDR3 length: 20 residues. V lost 1 base, J lost 1 base, and 11 bases stayed unmatched. Germline values: CDR1 ENHRY, CDR2 SYGVKD. The CDR3, as DNA: TGTGCCATCAGTGAGTGGTCCGGGACAGGGGGCGGGCAGGCCAAAAACATTCAGTACTTC. Protein product: CAISEWSGTGGGQAKNIQYF.

V usage is TRBV5-1 and J usage is TRBJ2-1, with D perhaps TRBD1 (5 bases). The V gene's germline CDR1 is SGHRS and CDR2 YFSETQ. The CDR3 covers 14 residues. V lost 2 bases and J lost 7, with 13 bases in between. CDR3 nucleotide sequence: TGCGCCAGCAGCTTTGGGGAAAAGGGGAATGAGCAGTTCTTC. Protein sequence: CASSFGEKGNEQFF.

The chain recombines TRBV2 with TRBJ2-2; a possible D gene is TRBD1 (6 bases). Germline V lookup: CDR1 SNHLY, CDR2 FYNNEI. This CDR3 spans 14 amino acids. Trimming took off 3 bases at V and 6 bases at J, with 11 bases between the two ends. The CDR3 bases are TGTGCCAGCAGTGAGTCCAGGGGTGCCGGGGAGCTGTTTTTT. As protein: CASSESRGAGELFF.

This chain links TRBV14 with TRBJ1-2; 9 positions agree with TRBD1. Looked up from germline, CDR1 is SGHDN and CDR2 is FVKESK. V gave up 0 bases and J gave up 8 bases; unmatched junction bases: 7. This CDR3 is built from 15 residues. CDR3 in amino acids: CASSQELGQGVGYTF. In DNA, the CDR3 is TGTGCCAGCAGCCAAGAGCTGGGACAGGGCGTGGGCTACACCTTC.

The chain recombines TRBV7-2 with TRBJ1-2, with 8 bases matching TRBD1. Per germline, CDR1 SGHTA and CDR2 FQGNSA. V was pared by 6 bases and J by 8 bases, with 5 bases of the junction left unmatched. The CDR3 spans 12 residues. CDR3 bases: TGTGCCAGCAGGAAACAGGGGGGCGGCTACACCTTC. This translates into CASRKQGGGYTF.

In its sample, this clonotype was seen many times. V and J are TRBV9 and TRBJ2-7; a possible D gene is TRBD2 (5 bases). The V gene's germline CDR1 is SGDLS and CDR2 YYNGEE. There are 18 residues in the CDR3. V lost 0 bases, J lost 0 bases, and 19 bases lay in between. The CDR3 here is CASSVATSGGSHSYEQYF. Written as DNA, the CDR3 is TGTGCCAGCAGCGTAGCTACCTCCGGAGGCAGCCACTCCTACGAGCAGTACTTC.

This clonotype was observed many times. This rearrangement joins TRBV20-1 to TRBJ2-3, with 7 bases matching TRBD2. With V trimmed by 3 bases and J by 0 bases, 12 bases remained unmatched. The CDR3 is 17 amino acids. Germline values: CDR1 DFQATT, CDR2 SNEGSKA (reference sequence). Here the CDR3 reads CSASLSSGFTSTDTQYF. CDR3 in DNA: TGCAGTGCTAGCCTATCTAGCGGTTTCACTAGCACAGATACGCAGTATTTT.

To note about this clonotype: Germline and junction disagree at one end, which may indicate a read error. The chain joins TRBV7-2 to TRBJ1-2; a weak D match, TRBD1 (6 bases). Germline V CDR1 and CDR2: SGHTA, FQGNSA. The CDR3 runs 14 residues. The CDR3 bases are TGTGCCAGCAGCTCCGCGACCACAGGGAGGAGGTCCTACTTC. Translating it yields CASSSATTGRRSYF.

The rearrangement links TRBV7-2 to TRBJ1-5; 7 nucleotides match TRBD1. The CDR3 has 16 amino acids. The trim removed 5 bases at V and 13 bases at J, leaving 20 bases unmatched. Germline lookup yields CDR1 SGHTA and CDR2 FQGNSA. As DNA, the CDR3 is TGTGCCAGCAGCCACCGTGACAGGGCAGGCAATAAACTGCAGCATTTT. Translating gives CASSHRDRAGNKLQHF.

About this clonotype itself: The CDR3 ends on some other residue instead of the conserved phenylalanine or tryptophan, so this is likely a read error. Because the CDR3's place on the DNA is in doubt, the DNA is left out and the CDR3 is given as listed by TCRdb. This chain joins TRBV2 and TRBJ2-7; no DNA check was done on the table's D call, TRBD2. The CDR3 extends over 15 residues, inclusive of both ends. Germline V gene data show CDR1 as SNHLY and CDR2 as FYNNEI. The CDR3 sequence is CASMNRVSGPLHFYI.